These 23 T cell receptor beta chains originate from one sample sequenced in a study of shared clonotypes between healthy human individuals. TCRdb's copy holds only in-frame clones and misses some; the assay was immunoSEQ multiplex PCR. The sample shows about 1.4 million clones, 95% to 97% of them seen only once. Source material: naive CD4+ T cells sorted from blood. Subset specified: CD45RA+ positively selected. The receptors were sampled from a man aged 25 to 40 in good health.

CDR3 in amino acids: CAGSRTSGIVDTQYF. The CDR3 bases are TGTGCCGGTTCTAGGACTAGCGGGATAGTAGATACGCAGTATTTT. The chain links TRBV2 to TRBJ2-3; 12 bases fit TRBD2. The CDR3 has 15 residues. From germline, CDR1 is SNHLY and CDR2 FYNNEI. Losses at the gene ends were 11 bases for V and 5 bases for J; bases not matched to a gene: 11.

J is TRBJ2-5 and V is TRBV7-6; D not resolved. The germline V gene encodes CDR1 SGHVS and CDR2 FNYEAQ. The CDR3 covers 15 residues. V lost 0 bases to trimming and J lost 0 bases, with 8 bases between them. CDR3 in amino acids: CASSLAHSHQETQYF. CDR3 in DNA: TGTGCCAGCAGCTTAGCACACAGCCACCAAGAGACCCAGTACTTC.

The chain is built from TRBV10-3 and TRBJ2-1, with 9 bases lining up with TRBD1. CDR3 length equals 14 residues. Germline CDR1 is ENHRY and CDR2 is SYGVKD. Unmatched junction bases numbered 4, after V lost 6 bases and J lost 4 bases. CDR3 protein: CAISRDRAYNEQFF. The DNA for the CDR3 is TGTGCCATCAGCCGGGACAGGGCGTACAATGAGCAGTTCTTC.

This rearrangement joins TRBV5-1 to TRBJ2-1; 8 bases agree with TRBD1. This CDR3 region has 13 residues. V lost 4 bases and J lost 5; bases outside the gene matches: 2. The germline V gene has CDR1 SGHRS and CDR2 YFSETQ. CDR3 loop: CASSVTGDNEQFF. The CDR3 DNA is TGCGCCAGCAGCGTGACAGGGGACAATGAGCAGTTCTTC.

This chain joins TRBV5-4 and TRBJ2-3; no reliable D call. The CDR3 loop spans 12 amino acids. V lost 1 base and J lost 9, with 9 bases in between. Germline loops: CDR1 SGHNT, CDR2 YYREEE (reference sequence). CDR3 nucleotide sequence: TGTGCCAGCAGCTTGAGGTTGGGAACGCAGTATTTT. Protein product: CASSLRLGTQYF.

V gene TRBV28 combines with J gene TRBJ2-7, with 11 bases identical to TRBD2. This CDR3 comprises 17 residues. From germline, CDR1 is MDHEN and CDR2 SYDVKM. V lost 4 bases to trimming and J lost 4 bases; unmatched junction nucleotides: 12. The DNA of the CDR3 is TGTGCCAGCAGTTCACAGTCACTAGCGGGAGTGGGATACGAGCAGTACTTC. Its protein is CASSSQSLAGVGYEQYF.

This rearrangement joins TRBV15 to TRBJ2-1; unclear D gene. Germline V CDR1 and CDR2: LNHNV, YYDKDF (reference sequence). There are 16 residues in the CDR3. Deletions cut 1 base from V and 1 base from J, with 11 bases between. The CDR3 reads CATSRGWDRSYNEQFF. Here the CDR3 DNA reads TGTGCCACCAGCAGAGGGTGGGATCGGTCCTACAATGAGCAGTTCTTC.

V is TRBV7-9 and J is TRBJ2-7, with D uncertain. Trimming shortened V by 2 bases and J by 4 bases, and 15 bases separated the two germline ends. Germline CDR1 reads SEHNR; CDR2 reads FQNEAQ (reference sequence). The CDR3 contains 15 residues. The DNA for the CDR3 is TGTGCCAGCAGCTTATGGCAGAACCTCAAATACGAGCAGTACTTC. This gives the protein CASSLWQNLKYEQYF.

This chain connects TRBV7-9 to TRBJ2-7; tentatively, D is TRBD1 (5 bases). The ends were cut back, 5 bases at V and 0 bases at J, with 11 bases in the middle. This CDR3 is 14 amino acids long. The germline V gene has CDR1 SEHNR and CDR2 FQNEAQ (reference sequence). The CDR3 coding sequence is TGTGCCAGCAGCACAGGTGGACCCTCCTACGAGCAGTACTTC. Its protein product is CASSTGGPSYEQYF. The variable domain in full, with the rest retrieved from reference TRBV7-9 and TRBJ2-7, is DTGVSQNPRHKITKRGQNVTFRCDPISEHNRLYWYRQTLGQGPEFLTYFQNEAQLEKSRLLSDRFSAERPKGSFSTLEIQRTEQGDSAMYLCASSTGGPSYEQYFGPGTRLTVT.

This chain links TRBV18 with TRBJ1-2, with D unresolved. The CDR3 extends over 13 amino acids. V was shortened by 3 bases and J by 8 bases, with 13 bases between the two germline ends. CDR1 and CDR2 (germline): KGHSH, LQKENI. The DNA of the CDR3 is TGTGCCAGCTCACCCGAACGCACGGACGGCTACACCTTC. It encodes CASSPERTDGYTF.

The rearrangement links TRBV7-8 to TRBJ2-5, with 11 bases identical to TRBD2. V lost 6 bases and J lost 1; bases outside the gene matches: 10. The CDR3 is made up of 17 amino acids. Germline-derived CDR1 and CDR2 are SGHVS and FQNEAQ. The CDR3 loop is CASRSGLAGIFQETQYF. CDR3 bases: TGTGCCAGCAGGAGTGGACTAGCGGGTATCTTCCAAGAGACCCAGTACTTC.

V and J are TRBV12-5 and TRBJ2-5; maybe TRBD2 (5 bases). Trimming stripped 6 bases from V and 5 bases from J, with 10 bases between. The CDR3 sequence is 12 residues long. CDR1 and CDR2 from the germline V gene are LGHNT and FRNRAP. In DNA form, the CDR3 reads TGTGCTAGTGGGGACTTTGGGGAGACCCAGTACTTC. Its translation: CASGDFGETQYF.

J is TRBJ2-1 and V is TRBV5-4, with unresolved D. The germline gives CDR1 SGHNT, CDR2 YYREEE (reference sequence). CDR3 length: 13 amino acids. V was shortened by 2 bases and J by 9 bases, with 12 bases between the two germline ends. The CDR3 spells CASSLSGQIEQFF. The CDR3 region has the DNA TGTGCCAGCAGCTTATCCGGGCAGATTGAGCAGTTCTTC.

The chain combines TRBV7-9 with TRBJ2-3; D gene ambiguous. Germline V gene data show CDR1 as SEHNR and CDR2 as FQNEAQ (reference sequence). Trimming left V 1 base short and J 2 bases short, with 7 bases between. CDR3 length: 14 amino acids. Here the CDR3 reads CASSLERSTDTQYF. The CDR3 DNA is TGTGCCAGCAGCTTAGAACGCTCCACAGATACGCAGTATTTT.

This chain joins TRBV28 and TRBJ2-7, with a tentative D call TRBD1 (5 bases). Germline V gene data show CDR1 as MDHEN and CDR2 as SYDVKM. The V gene lost 7 bases and the J gene lost 5 bases, with 21 bases spanning the gap. The CDR3 extends over 15 amino acids. CDR3 sequence: CASTSPQGRANEQYF. For the CDR3, the DNA is TGTGCCAGCACCTCCCCCCAGGGCAGGGCCAACGAGCAGTACTTC.

Comments on this clone: Other DNA variants within this sample encode the same CDR3. This chain connects TRBV5-4 to TRBJ2-5, with 14 bases matching TRBD2. J lost 4 bases, V lost 4 bases, and 3 bases had no gene match. This CDR3 has 15 residues. The germline V gene encodes CDR1 SGHNT and CDR2 YYREEE (reference sequence). CDR3 in DNA: TGTGCCAGCAGCGGGACTAGCGGGAGTCGAGAGACCCAGTACTTC. This codes for CASSGTSGSRETQYF.

This chain links TRBV29-1 with TRBJ2-7; D uncertain. V lost 4 bases and J lost 2, with 15 bases in between. Looked up from germline, CDR1 is SQVTM and CDR2 is ANQGSEA. The CDR3 sequence is 14 residues long. This chain's CDR3 is CSVVLVSRPYEQYF. The CDR3 DNA follows: TGCAGCGTTGTCCTGGTCTCGCGGCCCTACGAGCAGTACTTC.

The rearrangement joins TRBV29-1 to TRBJ1-2, with D possibly being TRBD1 (5 bases). CDR3 length: 16 amino acids. CDR1 SQVTM and CDR2 ANQGSEA come from the germline V gene. V lost 7 bases, J lost 5 bases, and 26 bases lay in between. CDR3: CSAKYNSWDRRYGYTF. CDR3 sequence (DNA): TGCAGCGCAAAATACAATTCGTGGGACCGACGATATGGCTACACCTTC. The full variable domain, with the rest looked up from reference TRBV29-1 and TRBJ1-2, is SAVISQKPSRDICQRGTSLTIQCQVDSQVTMMFWYRQQPGQSLTLIATANQGSEATYESGFVIDKFPISRPNLTFSTLTVSNMSPEDSSIYLCSAKYNSWDRRYGYTFGSGTRLTVV.

This clone was seen a single time. This chain joins TRBV29-1 and TRBJ2-7; D might be TRBD1 or TRBD2, each matching 5 bases. Trimming stripped 6 bases from V and 11 bases from J, with 20 bases between. Germline CDR1 and CDR2: SQVTM and ANQGSEA. CDR3 size: 12 residues. In DNA form, the CDR3 reads TGCAGCGTAGCAGGGATTGCCCTCGGGGAGTACTTC. As protein: CSVAGIALGEYF.

The chain joins TRBV10-3 to TRBJ2-7; maybe TRBD1 (6 bases). The CDR3 totals 13 residues. Per germline, CDR1 ENHRY and CDR2 SYGVKD. Trimming shortened V by 11 bases and J by 5 bases, and 19 bases separated the two germline ends. The DNA for the CDR3 is TGTGCCGTCCGGGACACAGATCGAAACGAGCAGTACTTC. Its protein product is CAVRDTDRNEQYF.

CDR3 DNA: TGTGCCAGCAGCGGCCCCCTAGCGGCGCTAATCTACAATGAGCAGTTCTTC. It translates to CASSGPLAALIYNEQFF. The V call is TRBV9, the J call TRBJ2-1; 7 bases map to TRBD2. From germline, CDR1 is SGDLS and CDR2 YYNGEE. With V trimmed by 3 bases and J by 3 bases, 12 bases remained unmatched. The CDR3 totals 17 residues.

The chain carries TRBV5-4 and TRBJ2-7, with 9 positions matching TRBD1. The V segment lost 3 bases and the J segment 3 bases; nucleotides outside the gene matches: 4. Per the germline V gene, CDR1 is SGHNT and CDR2 is YYREEE (reference sequence). The CDR3 contains 14 residues. In DNA form, the CDR3 reads TGTGCCAGCAGCTCCCGGGGACAGGGCTACGAGCAGTACTTC. Its translation is CASSSRGQGYEQYF. The variable domain in full, with the rest retrieved from reference TRBV5-4 and TRBJ2-7, is ETGVTQSPTHLIKTRGQQVTLRCSSQSGHNTVSWYQQALGQGPQFIFQYYREEENGRGNFPPRFSGLQFPNYSSELNVNALELDDSALYLCASSSRGQGYEQYFGPGTRLTVT.

This chain joins TRBV7-9 and TRBJ2-5; D possibly corresponds to TRBD1 (5 bases). CDR1 and CDR2 (germline): SEHNR, FQNEAQ (reference sequence). Trimming removed 3 bases at V and 1 base at J, with 12 bases between. This CDR3 is built from 15 residues. DNA for the CDR3: TGTGCCAGCAGCTTTTTCTTACAGGCCCAAGAGACCCAGTACTTC. This codes for CASSFFLQAQETQYF.